The present T cell receptor beta chain was sequenced within a study of shared clonotypes between healthy human individuals (dated by TCRdb to 2020 to 2021). About the full investigation: Three men and two women, aged 18 to 49 years, made up the cohort. For each donor, CD4 naive and CD4 memory were each run on three plates, CD8 naive on two plates, and CD8 memory on one plate. The study deeply sequenced blood TCR repertoires of about 5 healthy adults to estimate repertoire size and the extent of clonotype sharing between individuals. Libraries were prepared and TCR repertoires were sequenced by different laboratories using diverse techniques, in order to increase sequencing depth and limit assay-specific biases. Per donor, leukapheresis produced somewhere between about 0.8 and 9 billion PBMCs. General study outcomes and caveats: Clonotypes shared by all four sorted-subset donors showed higher generation probabilities than non-shared clonotypes. Sharing across a few donors was observed for about 4.8% of naive CD4, 3% to 3.5% of naive CD8, roughly 2.3% of memory CD4, and roughly 0.4% of memory CD8 clonotypes. Because the study included a small number of donors, the genetic and exposure-history diversity represented was limited. Estimated clonotype richness was generally larger for naive than for memory subsets. Sampling was restricted to blood, and TCR repertoires in tissue are likely to differ from TCR repertoires in blood. Pairwise subsampling indicated that sequencing depth was expected to affect the degree of clonotype sharing among donors. Rarefaction of sorted-subset datasets indicated incomplete sequencing despite the large sequencing depth.

A distance of 7 bases separates the germline ends of V and J, which lose 4 bases and 0 bases respectively. The CDR3 has 13 amino acids, counting the end cysteine and phenylalanine. The only DNA kept is the CDR3, 39 bases in frame from the first base. Points on this clone: It has no known antigen specificity. The input lacks base qualities; no much larger clone sits a single base away.

Using the deep immunoSEQ assay, multiplex PCR amplified TCR CDR3 regions from genomic DNA. Extracted genomic DNA from each cell subset was spread evenly across all wells of several immunoSEQ 96-well plates, with each plate serving as a replicate. For sorted subsets, each replicate PCR was loaded with around 220 ng genomic DNA, equivalent to 30,000 or so T cell genomes. The purified libraries were quantified using a Qubit 3.0 fluorometer, sized with a Bioanalyzer 2100, and then quantified again using the KAPA Library Quantification kit. Every immunoSEQ 96-well plate was sequenced on a separate single-read 150-cycle Illumina NextSeq 550 flow cell. In the paper's pipeline: Because the immunoSEQ output included only junctional sequences and no quality scores, the filtering could not be the same as the filtering used for full-length reads. Sequences were annotated with PyIR, a Python wrapper for IgBLAST v1.9, using IMGT germline references to assign V/J genes and CDR3. Reads with weak V/J assignments (E-value above 1e-6), missing CDR3, stop codons, out-of-frame junctions, or ambiguous translated residues were removed. V3J clonotypes were defined as sequences sharing an identical inferred V gene, J gene, and CDR3 amino acid sequence. Percentage overlap between repertoires was computed as shared unique clonotypes divided by the size of the smaller repertoire. RTK rarefaction, the Chao1 estimator, and Recon v2.1 estimates of unobserved clonotypes were used to assess repertoire richness. Generation probabilities for all TCRbeta clonotypes obtained by the gDNA method from a handful of donors were computed using OLGA. Imported from immuneACCESS, the table was reduced by TCRdb to in-frame sequences with V and J called. These copies leave out some clones; in studies compared against another copy, an unresolved V gene accounts for under half, and the cause of the remainder is not known. The V and J calls and clone size were taken over from that table, and D and trimming were inferred from the DNA. This sample gives approximately 530,000 clones in total; less than 96% of them show up just once. Approximately 0.062% of the sample is held by the ten biggest clonotypes.

The donors were healthy, HIV-negative adults who had no recently reported acute infections or vaccinations. Only Caucasian adults living in Nashville, Tennessee, USA were represented among the donors. CD4+ T cells were enriched through magnetic negative selection, after which naive cells were positively selected on CD45RA and the remaining negative fraction served as the memory subset. Blood was obtained by leukapheresis, after which PBMCs were separated by Ficoll-Histopaque density gradient centrifugation and cryopreserved in liquid nitrogen vapor phase. Analytical flow cytometry was used to check the purity and quantity of each magnetically sorted T cell population. Genomic DNA was isolated from each sorted fraction and quantified by UV absorbance on a Nanodrop 2000c.

The sample was naive CD4+ T cells sorted from blood. The cell subset or site label on this specimen signifies: CD45RA+ positively selected. This sequence was found in a woman aged 30 to 39 in good health. The chain links TRBV5-3 with TRBJ1-2; no D gene is confidently identified. TRBV5-3 is classed as an ORF, of uncertain function. The DNA sequence reads TGTGCCAGAAGCCCCCCCCCTAACTATGGCTACACCTTC. This encodes CARSPPPNYGYTF.